Below, 12 T cell receptor beta chains from the same sample are listed, as sequenced in a study of shared clonotypes between healthy human individuals. Assay: immunoSEQ multiplex PCR; the TCRdb copy retains only in-frame clones and omits some. The repertoire holds about 550,000 clones, with about 95% as singletons. Terminally differentiated effector memory CD45RA+ cells were left out of the naive CD8 fraction, which was CD45RO-negative and positively selected for CCR7. The sample consisted of naive CD8+ T cells sorted from blood. The receptors were sampled from a woman aged 30 to 39 in good health.

The V gene is TRBV28, the J gene TRBJ1-2, with 9 bases identical to TRBD1. CDR1 MDHEN and CDR2 SYDVKM come from the germline V gene. The CDR3 has 15 amino acids. Trimming cost V 6 bases and J 0 bases; bases outside gene matches: 5. The CDR3 nucleotides read TGTGCCAGCAGAACCCGGACAGGGGCTAACTATGGCTACACCTTC. It encodes CASRTRTGANYGYTF.

Here the CDR3 DNA reads TGTGCCAGCAAGACGGATAATCAGCCCCAGCATTTT. It encodes CASKTDNQPQHF. The rearrangement links TRBV7-9 to TRBJ1-5; D not resolved. CDR1 SEHNR and CDR2 FQNEAQ come from the germline V gene (reference sequence). CDR3 size: 12 residues. The ends were cut back, 7 bases at V and 4 bases at J, with 8 bases in the middle.

This clone was counted a few times. The rearrangement links TRBV30 to TRBJ2-4; 11 nucleotides align to TRBD2. CDR1 GTSNPN and CDR2 SVGIG come from the germline V gene (reference sequence). This CDR3 spans 19 amino acids. J lost 5 bases, V lost 0 bases, and 15 bases had no gene match. Here the CDR3 DNA reads TGTGCCTGGAGTGTACTATCTCGGAGTAGCGGGAGGGCAGAAAACATTCAGTACTTC. The encoded protein is CAWSVLSRSSGRAENIQYF.

V usage is TRBV2 and J usage is TRBJ2-2, with unresolved D. V was clipped by 2 bases and J by 4 bases, with 14 bases between them. Germline assignment: CDR1 SNHLY and CDR2 FYNNEI. The CDR3 covers 16 residues. The CDR3 nucleotides read TGTGCCAGCAGTGAATCGGCACAGTCGTTCACCGGGGAGCTGTTTTTT. Protein product: CASSESAQSFTGELFF.

In its sample, this clone was seen once. The V gene is TRBV29-1, the J gene TRBJ2-6; D unresolved. V lost 0 bases to trimming and J lost 2 bases, with 8 bases between them. The CDR3 has 15 residues. From germline, CDR1 is SQVTM and CDR2 ANQGSEA. The CDR3 spells CSVEDFGTGANVLTF. DNA of the CDR3: TGCAGCGTTGAAGATTTTGGGACTGGGGCCAACGTCCTGACTTTC.

This sequence joins TRBV9 and TRBJ2-5, with 7 bases lining up with TRBD1. The J segment lost 2 bases and the V segment lost 4 bases, leaving 5 bases of the junction unmatched. The CDR3 contains 14 residues. In germline, CDR1 is SGDLS, CDR2 YYNGEE. The CDR3 sequence: CASSFGTVQETQYF. The CDR3 bases are TGTGCCAGCAGCTTCGGGACAGTACAAGAGACCCAGTACTTC.

The chain carries TRBV4-2 and TRBJ2-7; 9 nucleotides agree with TRBD2. Germline lookup yields CDR1 LGHNA and CDR2 YNFKEQ. Unmatched junction bases numbered 6, after V lost 6 bases and J lost 0 bases. The CDR3 loop spans 15 amino acids. This chain's CDR3 is CASSPTSGSSYEQYF. The DNA of the CDR3 is TGTGCCAGCAGTCCGACTAGCGGCAGCTCCTACGAGCAGTACTTC.

This sequence joins TRBV7-9 and TRBJ2-2; D may be TRBD1 (6 bases). The CDR3 totals 15 residues. Per the germline V gene, CDR1 is SEHNR and CDR2 is FQNEAQ (reference sequence). V lost 6 bases, J lost 0 bases, and 11 bases lay in between. CDR3 region: CASRMGHPNTGELFF. The CDR3 DNA follows: TGTGCCAGCAGAATGGGACACCCGAACACCGGGGAGCTGTTTTTT.

This clone appeared a single time. The chain recombines TRBV27 with TRBJ1-2; TRBD1 might be the D (6 bases). The CDR3 runs 14 residues. V was shortened by 7 bases and J by 1 base, with 13 bases between the two germline ends. Germline loops: CDR1 MNHEY, CDR2 SMNVEV (reference sequence). CDR3 in amino acids: CASTSHRDNYGYTF. The CDR3 DNA reads TGTGCCAGCACCTCCCACAGGGATAACTATGGCTACACCTTC.

The rearrangement uses TRBV27 and TRBJ1-2; D is possibly TRBD1 (6 bases). V lost 6 bases, J lost 6 bases, and 11 bases lay in between. This CDR3 is built from 12 residues. The germline gives CDR1 MNHEY, CDR2 SMNVEV (reference sequence). The CDR3 loop is CASSVGGHGYTF. DNA of the CDR3: TGTGCCAGCAGCGTCGGGGGGCATGGCTACACCTTC.

This clone is a singleton in its sample. The chain is built from TRBV27 and TRBJ2-7, with TRBD2 matching over 14 bases. Germline loops: CDR1 MNHEY, CDR2 SMNVEV (reference sequence). With 1 base clipped from V and 3 bases from J, the junction kept 8 bases outside the gene matches. This CDR3 contains 18 residues. The CDR3 reads CASSLWTSGRPGDYEQYF. CDR3 coding DNA: TGTGCCAGCAGTTTATGGACTAGCGGGAGGCCCGGAGACTACGAGCAGTACTTC.

The chain combines TRBV27 with TRBJ2-7, with D maybe TRBD2 (6 bases). With 3 bases removed from V and 7 bases from J, the gap between germline ends came to 13 bases. The CDR3 is made up of 13 amino acids. CDR1 is MNHEY and CDR2 is SMNVEV in the germline V gene (reference sequence). The CDR3 loop reads CASSLGGEGEQYF. DNA of the CDR3: TGTGCCAGCAGTTTGGGGGGAGAGGGTGAGCAGTACTTC.